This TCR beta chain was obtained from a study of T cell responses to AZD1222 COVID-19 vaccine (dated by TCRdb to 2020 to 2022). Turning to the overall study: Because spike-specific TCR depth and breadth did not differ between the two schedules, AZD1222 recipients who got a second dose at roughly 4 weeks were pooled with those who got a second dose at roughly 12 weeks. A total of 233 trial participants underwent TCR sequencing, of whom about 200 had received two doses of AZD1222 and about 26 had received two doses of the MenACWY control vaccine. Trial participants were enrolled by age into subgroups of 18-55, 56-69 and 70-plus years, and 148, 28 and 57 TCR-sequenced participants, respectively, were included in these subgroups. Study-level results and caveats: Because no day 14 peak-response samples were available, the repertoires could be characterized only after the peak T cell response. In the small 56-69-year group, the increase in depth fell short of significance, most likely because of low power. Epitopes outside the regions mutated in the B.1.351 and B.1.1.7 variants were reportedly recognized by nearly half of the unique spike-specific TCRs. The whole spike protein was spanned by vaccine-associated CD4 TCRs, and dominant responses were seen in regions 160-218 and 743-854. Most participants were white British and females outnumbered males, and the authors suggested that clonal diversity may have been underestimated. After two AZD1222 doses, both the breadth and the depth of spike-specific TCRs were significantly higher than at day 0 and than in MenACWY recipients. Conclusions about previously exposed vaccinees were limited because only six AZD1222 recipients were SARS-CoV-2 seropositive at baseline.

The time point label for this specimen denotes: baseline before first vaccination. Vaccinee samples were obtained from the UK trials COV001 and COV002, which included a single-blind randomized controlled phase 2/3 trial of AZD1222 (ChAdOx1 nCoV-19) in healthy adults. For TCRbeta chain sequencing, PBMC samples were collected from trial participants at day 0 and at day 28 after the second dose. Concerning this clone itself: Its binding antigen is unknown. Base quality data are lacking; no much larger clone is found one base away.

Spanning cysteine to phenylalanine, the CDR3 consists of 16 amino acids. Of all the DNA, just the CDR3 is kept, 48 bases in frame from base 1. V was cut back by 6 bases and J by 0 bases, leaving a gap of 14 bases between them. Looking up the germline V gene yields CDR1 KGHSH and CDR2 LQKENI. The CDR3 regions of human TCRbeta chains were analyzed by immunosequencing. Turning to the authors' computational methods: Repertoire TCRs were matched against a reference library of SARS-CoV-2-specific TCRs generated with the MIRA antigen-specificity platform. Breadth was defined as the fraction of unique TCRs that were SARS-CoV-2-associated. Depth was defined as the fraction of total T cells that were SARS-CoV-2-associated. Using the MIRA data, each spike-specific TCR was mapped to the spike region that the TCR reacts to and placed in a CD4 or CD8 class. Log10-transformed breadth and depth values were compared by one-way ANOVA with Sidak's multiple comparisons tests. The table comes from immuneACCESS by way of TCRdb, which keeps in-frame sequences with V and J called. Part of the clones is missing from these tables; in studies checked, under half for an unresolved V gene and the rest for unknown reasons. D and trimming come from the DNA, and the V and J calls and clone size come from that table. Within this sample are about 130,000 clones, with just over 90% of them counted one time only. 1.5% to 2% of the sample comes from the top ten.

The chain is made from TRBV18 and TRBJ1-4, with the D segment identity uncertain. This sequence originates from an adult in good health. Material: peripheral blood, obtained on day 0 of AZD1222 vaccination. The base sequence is TGTGCCAGCTCCCCCGGAGGGTTCGCAACTAATGAAAAACTGTTTTTT. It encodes CASSPGGFATNEKLFF.